A single sample gave rise to the 29 T cell receptor beta chains below, sequenced in a study of graft-versus-host responses after intestinal transplantation. The antigens these receptors bind are not known. Sequencing used immunoSEQ multiplex PCR; TCRdb keeps in-frame clones, though not all of them. Of about 71,000 clones listed, 90% are singletons. The sample was unstimulated CD8+ T cells sorted from spleen or lymph node cells, taken before intestinal transplant. These TCRs come from a human donor who received an intestinal transplant.

V usage is TRBV19 and J usage is TRBJ1-1, with D uncertain. Trimming left V 3 bases short and J 3 bases short, with 8 bases between. Per germline, CDR1 LNHDA and CDR2 SQIVND (reference sequence). The CDR3 spans 13 residues. The CDR3 protein is CASSIPGYTEAFF. CDR3 DNA: TGTGCCAGTAGTATTCCAGGCTACACTGAAGCTTTCTTT.

CDR3 sequence (DNA): TGTGCCAGCAGCCAGGGACAGGGGTTGTACACCGGGGAGCTGTTTTTT. It encodes CASSQGQGLYTGELFF. The chain combines TRBV7-9 with TRBJ2-2, with 10 bases identical to TRBD1. The CDR3 has 16 amino acids. Germline V CDR1 and CDR2: SEHNR, FQNEAQ (reference sequence). The ends lost 5 bases at V and 3 bases at J; junction bases unmatched: 6.

This chain links TRBV2 with TRBJ1-6, with D tentatively TRBD1 (5 bases). Germline V gene data show CDR1 as SNHLY and CDR2 as FYNNEI. V lost 11 bases to trimming and J lost 8 bases, with 16 bases between them. The length of the CDR3 is 13 residues. The CDR3 protein is CAAGGGLDSPLHF. CDR3 sequence (DNA): TGTGCCGCGGGGGGAGGGCTTGATTCACCCCTCCACTTT.

This rearrangement joins TRBV27 to TRBJ2-7; D might be TRBD1 (6 bases). From germline, CDR1 is MNHEY and CDR2 SMNVEV (reference sequence). The length of the CDR3 is 14 residues. V gave up 6 bases and J gave up 2 bases, with 14 bases separating them. The CDR3 bases are TGTGCCAGCAGCTGGGGGCGTGGGGCCTACGAGCAGTACTTC. Translation gives CASSWGRGAYEQYF.

This clone was counted only a few times. Other DNA sequences in this specimen translate into the identical CDR3. The chain recombines TRBV19 with TRBJ1-1; D is uncertain. Germline CDR1 LNHDA, CDR2 SQIVND (reference sequence). Trimming pared 5 bases from V and 10 bases from J, leaving 5 bases between. This CDR3 has 9 residues. CDR3 sequence: CASSPGAFF. DNA of the CDR3: TGTGCCAGTAGTCCGGGAGCTTTCTTT.

The gene calls are TRBV27 and TRBJ2-7; weak D call: TRBD2 (5 bases). Germline-derived CDR1 and CDR2 are MNHEY and SMNVEV (reference sequence). V was cut by 8 bases and J by 2 bases, with 19 bases left in between. The CDR3 consists of 15 residues. CDR3 sequence: CASRLASGSTYEQYF. CDR3 in DNA: TGTGCCAGCCGACTGGCCTCGGGGAGCACCTACGAGCAGTACTTC.

The chain recombines TRBV4-2 with TRBJ2-1, with 8 bases lining up with TRBD2. From germline, CDR1 is LGHNA and CDR2 YNFKEQ. The CDR3 is made up of 14 amino acids. Trimming at V came to 6 bases and at J to 7 bases, leaving 8 bases not matched to a gene. In DNA form, the CDR3 reads TGTGCCAGCAGGGAGAGCGGGGGAATGAATGAGCAGTTCTTC. Translated: CASRESGGMNEQFF.

The chain is built from TRBV11-2 and TRBJ2-3; 10 bases fit TRBD1. Germline lookup yields CDR1 SGHAT and CDR2 FQNNGV. The CDR3 length is 17 residues. J lost 4 bases, V lost 5 bases, and 12 bases had no gene match. The CDR3 sequence is CASSKPFGTGDPDTQYF. The DNA for the CDR3 is TGTGCCAGCAGCAAACCCTTTGGGACAGGGGATCCAGATACGCAGTATTTT.

Here the CDR3 DNA reads TGTGCCAGCAAGTTGGGGAGCAACACTGAAGCTTTCTTT. As protein: CASKLGSNTEAFF. The V and J genes are TRBV2 and TRBJ1-1; D not resolved. Trimming took 7 bases from V and 2 from J, leaving 11 bases between them. The germline CDR1 and CDR2 sequences are SNHLY and FYNNEI. The CDR3 has 13 amino acids.

The J gene is TRBJ1-5, the V gene TRBV19; no reliable D call. This CDR3 region has 12 residues. Germline CDR1 is LNHDA and CDR2 is SQIVND (reference sequence). V lost 3 bases and J lost 7, with 7 bases in between. CDR3 in amino acids: CASSIGEQPQHF. The CDR3, as DNA: TGTGCCAGTAGTATTGGGGAGCAGCCCCAGCATTTT.

As for this clone: Other DNA sequences within the sample encode an identical CDR3. This chain links TRBV7-9 with TRBJ1-4; D is ambiguous. The V and J ends lost 0 bases and 4 bases respectively, with 3 bases between them. This CDR3 spans 13 amino acids. The germline V gene encodes CDR1 SEHNR and CDR2 FQNEAQ (reference sequence). The CDR3 DNA reads as TGTGCCAGCAGCTTAGCCCTTAATGAAAAACTGTTTTTT. It codes for CASSLALNEKLFF.

V usage is TRBV11-2 and J usage is TRBJ2-7, with unresolved D. The CDR3 contains 13 residues. Trimming removed 0 bases from V and 3 bases from J, with 6 bases in between. CDR1 and CDR2 from the germline V gene are SGHAT and FQNNGV. CDR3 residues: CASSLEAFYEQYF. CDR3 nucleotide sequence: TGTGCCAGCAGCTTAGAGGCTTTCTACGAGCAGTACTTC. Combining the CDR3 with reference TRBV11-2 and TRBJ2-7 gives the whole variable domain EAGVAQSPRYKIIEKRQSVAFWCNPISGHATLYWYQQILGQGPKLLIQFQNNGVVDDSQLPKDRFSAERLKGVDSTLKIQPAKLEDSAVYLCASSLEAFYEQYFGPGTRLTVT.

CDR3 nucleotide sequence: TGCGCCAGCAGCCTCGGGACAGGGGAGAACACTGAAGCTTTCTTT. Amino acid sequence: CASSLGTGENTEAFF. The rearrangement joins TRBV5-1 to TRBJ1-1; 10 nucleotides line up with TRBD1. Per the germline V gene, CDR1 is SGHRS and CDR2 is YFSETQ. The CDR3 loop spans 15 amino acids. After removal of 4 bases from V and 1 base from J, the junction contained 4 bases not matched to a gene. The whole variable domain, filled in from reference TRBV5-1 and TRBJ1-1, reads KAGVTQTPRYLIKTRGQQVTLSCSPISGHRSVSWYQQTPGQGLQFLFEYFSETQRNKGNFPGRFSGRQFSNSRSEMNVSTLELGDSALYLCASSLGTGENTEAFFGQGTRLTVV.

This sequence joins TRBV7-9 and TRBJ1-2; a weak D match, TRBD1 (5 bases). This CDR3 region has 12 residues. Germline-derived CDR1 and CDR2 are SEHNR and FQNEAQ (reference sequence). Trimming left V 8 bases short and J 8 bases short, with 15 bases between. The CDR3 region is CASGAAPGGYTF. The CDR3 region has the DNA TGTGCCAGCGGGGCGGCCCCTGGGGGCTACACCTTC.

The J gene is TRBJ2-7, the V gene TRBV6-6; the match to TRBD1 covers 9 bases. The germline V gene encodes CDR1 MNHNY and CDR2 SVGAGI (reference sequence). Trimming removed 4 bases from V and 5 bases from J; junction bases left unmatched: 3. This CDR3 has 13 residues. In nucleotides, the CDR3 is TGTGCCAGCAGTTCGGACAGGGGCCACGAGCAGTACTTC. Encoded protein: CASSSDRGHEQYF.

CDR3 sequence (DNA): TGTGCCAGCAGCCAAGACGAAGCTAGCAATCAGCCCCAGCATTTT. This sequence encodes CASSQDEASNQPQHF. The chain has TRBV4-2 and TRBJ1-5, with unresolved D. Trimming took 0 bases from V and 0 from J, leaving 6 bases between them. The germline V gene has CDR1 LGHNA and CDR2 YNFKEQ. This CDR3 has 15 amino acids.

The rearrangement joins TRBV6-6 to TRBJ1-5; 9 positions match TRBD1. The CDR3 has 14 residues. CDR1 is MNHNY, CDR2 SVGAGI, per germline (reference sequence). V was pared by 6 bases and J by 3 bases, with 3 bases of the junction left unmatched. The CDR3, as DNA: TGTGCCAGCAGCGGACAGGGGATCAATCAGCCCCAGCATTTT. This gives the protein CASSGQGINQPQHF.

The V and J genes are TRBV6-1 and TRBJ2-1; D may be TRBD2 (6 bases). Looked up from germline, CDR1 is MNHNS and CDR2 is SASEGT. The CDR3 runs 13 residues. V dropped 10 bases and J dropped 5 bases, with 15 bases sitting between them. This chain's CDR3 is CATHPGLHNEQFF. CDR3 nucleotide sequence: TGTGCCACCCATCCGGGACTCCACAATGAGCAGTTCTTC.

The chain is built from TRBV21-1 and TRBJ1-3. TRBV21-1 is reported as a pseudogene. The CDR3 is 17 amino acids. DNA for the CDR3: TGTGCCAGCAGCAAAGGGGGGGACGGATTCTCTGGAAACACCATATATTTT. Its translation is CASSKGGDGFSGNTIYF.

The V gene is TRBV5-5, the J gene TRBJ1-1; D perhaps matches TRBD1 (5 bases). V was cut by 0 bases and J by 5 bases, with 17 bases left in between. This CDR3 is built from 16 residues. Germline V gene sequence: CDR1 SGHKS, CDR2 YYEKEE (reference sequence). The chain's CDR3 is CASSLDGASGGTEAFF. The DNA of the CDR3 is TGTGCCAGCAGCTTGGACGGGGCATCCGGGGGGACTGAAGCTTTCTTT.

The chain is built from TRBV20-1 and TRBJ1-2; no clear D. V lost 6 bases to trimming and J lost 6 bases, with 11 bases between them. The CDR3 has 11 amino acids. The V gene's germline CDR1 is DFQATT and CDR2 SNEGSKA (reference sequence). CDR3: CSAGPLDGYTF. The CDR3 DNA reads TGCAGTGCCGGTCCCTTAGATGGCTACACCTTC.

Details on this clone: It is likely a read error, because the conserved phenylalanine at the end of the CDR3 is missing. The chain links TRBV9 to TRBJ1-6; 8 nucleotides match TRBD1. Germline V gene lookup returns CDR1 SGDLS and CDR2 YYNGEE. V was clipped by 0 bases and J by 9 bases; unmatched bases: 8. The CDR3 totals 16 residues. Written as DNA, the CDR3 is TGTGCCAGCAGCGTAGTGGACAGGGAATATGGTTCACCCCTCCACGTT. Protein product: CASSVVDREYGSPLHV.

CDR3 DNA: TGTGCCAGTAGTATCCCCAACTACAATGAGCAGTTCTTC. It encodes CASSIPNYNEQFF. The rearrangement joins TRBV19 to TRBJ2-1; D is unresolved. The CDR3 extends over 13 amino acids. Trimming left V 3 bases short and J 3 bases short, with 6 bases between. Per the germline V gene, CDR1 is LNHDA and CDR2 is SQIVND (reference sequence).

The J gene is TRBJ2-5, the V gene TRBV4-1, with 7 positions matching TRBD2. The last part of the DNA fits TRBJ2-7 better; the J call may be wrong. The CDR3 runs 15 residues. Per the germline V gene, CDR1 is MGHRA and CDR2 is YSYEKL. The CDR3 here is CASSQGPSGAYEQYF. DNA of the CDR3: TGCGCCAGCAGCCAAGGCCCTAGCGGTGCCTACGAGCAGTACTTC.

J is TRBJ1-5 and V is TRBV5-4; TRBD1 might be the D (5 bases). Trimming shortened V by 5 bases and J by 6 bases, and 12 bases separated the two germline ends. This CDR3 is built from 13 residues. The V gene's germline CDR1 is SGHNT and CDR2 YYREEE (reference sequence). CDR3 amino acids: CASSQGWGQPQHF. The CDR3, as DNA: TGTGCCAGCAGTCAGGGCTGGGGTCAGCCCCAGCATTTT.

The chain employs TRBV13 and TRBJ2-5; 8 bases are shared with TRBD1. This CDR3 comprises 16 residues. The germline V gene has CDR1 PRHDT and CDR2 FYEKMQ (reference sequence). Trimming removed 3 bases from V and 3 bases from J; junction bases left unmatched: 9. The CDR3 nucleotides read TGTGCCAGCAGCTTGCCCGGACAGGGCGGAGAAGAGACCCAGTACTTC. Translating it yields CASSLPGQGGEETQYF.

The chain links TRBV9 to TRBJ1-3; perhaps TRBD1 as D (5 bases). The CDR3 covers 18 residues. Germline V lookup: CDR1 SGDLS, CDR2 YYNGEE. Trimming took 0 bases from V and 0 from J, leaving 16 bases between them. For the CDR3, the DNA is TGTGCCAGCAGCGTAGAAAAGGGGTCGATGGTCTCTGGAAACACCATATATTTT. This encodes CASSVEKGSMVSGNTIYF.

The chain joins TRBV9 to TRBJ2-3; 7 positions agree with TRBD2. V shed 0 bases, J shed 4 bases, and the junction held 11 bases outside the gene matches. Germline-derived CDR1 and CDR2 are SGDLS and YYNGEE. This CDR3 contains 17 residues. Here the CDR3 DNA reads TGTGCCAGCAGCGTAGATTTGGCGGGGGAAACAGCAGATACGCAGTATTTT. It encodes CASSVDLAGETADTQYF.

This clone was seen once. The gene calls are TRBV4-1 and TRBJ1-1, with a possible D match to TRBD1 (5 bases). Germline assignment: CDR1 MGHRA and CDR2 YSYEKL. The CDR3 runs 15 residues. V lost 4 bases and J 5 bases, leaving 17 bases between the germline ends. CDR3 sequence: CASSPWEGSGTEAFF. CDR3 coding DNA: TGCGCCAGCAGCCCCTGGGAGGGGAGCGGGACTGAAGCTTTCTTT.